One sample yielded the 19 T cell receptor beta chains listed below, sequenced in a study of blood T cell repertoires in COVID-19. Profiled with immunoSEQ multiplex PCR; TCRdb holds only in-frame clones, not every one. This table holds about 310,000 clones, about 87% found once. Material: PBMCs or T cells enriched from blood (not recorded which). Every receptor here comes from a woman younger than 35 who had recovered from COVID-19.

V and J are TRBV5-8 and TRBJ2-7; D remains ambiguous. Germline V gives CDR1 SGHTS, CDR2 YDEGEE. V lost 4 bases and J 3 bases, leaving 8 bases between the germline ends. The CDR3 has 12 amino acids. The CDR3 protein is CASSHFNYEQYF. Here the CDR3 DNA reads TGTGCCAGCAGCCATTTCAACTACGAGCAGTACTTC.

This clone was recorded a few times. This sequence joins TRBV7-9 and TRBJ2-1; 9 bases line up with TRBD1. There are 15 residues in the CDR3. J gave up 2 bases and V 5 bases, and 4 bases lay outside the gene matches. Germline assignment: CDR1 SEHNR and CDR2 FQNEAQ (reference sequence). The CDR3, as DNA: TGTGCCAGCAGCGGGGGACAGGGAGCCTACAATGAGCAGTTCTTC. Translated: CASSGGQGAYNEQFF.

CDR3 region: CASQPTGTGDRRGELFF. The DNA of the CDR3 is TGTGCCAGTCAACCAACCGGGACAGGGGACCGTCGGGGGGAACTGTTTTTT. The chain links TRBV19 to TRBJ1-4; 10 bases line up with TRBD1. Germline V gives CDR1 LNHDA, CDR2 SQIVND (reference sequence). V was clipped by 8 bases and J by 12 bases; unmatched bases: 21. The CDR3 is 17 amino acids.

This clone was counted a few times. The chain links TRBV2 to TRBJ2-1; 8 bases agree with TRBD2. J gave up 8 bases and V 3 bases, and 18 bases lay outside the gene matches. From germline, CDR1 is SNHLY and CDR2 FYNNEI. The CDR3 is 18 amino acids. CDR3 residues: CASSEEIVAGSLIDEQFF. The CDR3 bases are TGTGCCAGCAGTGAGGAGATTGTAGCGGGAAGTCTTATAGATGAGCAGTTCTTC.

This rearrangement joins TRBV2 to TRBJ2-7; D is unresolved. V was pared by 6 bases and J by 2 bases, with 5 bases between. CDR3 size: 11 residues. Germline V lookup: CDR1 SNHLY, CDR2 FYNNEI. The CDR3 nucleotides are TGTGCCAGCAGCTATACCTACGAGCAGTACTTC. Translated: CASSYTYEQYF.

A single count supports this clone. The V gene is TRBV27, the J gene TRBJ2-2; 11 positions agree with TRBD2. Trimming cost V 4 bases and J 1 base; bases outside gene matches: 5. The CDR3 has 17 amino acids. From germline, CDR1 is MNHEY and CDR2 SMNVEV (reference sequence). CDR3: CASSSVAGGKNTGELFF. The CDR3 nucleotides are TGTGCCAGCAGTTCAGTAGCGGGAGGGAAGAACACCGGGGAGCTGTTTTTT.

The J gene is TRBJ2-7, the V gene TRBV7-2; 8 bases line up with TRBD2. CDR3 length equals 14 residues. Germline V gene sequence: CDR1 SGHTA, CDR2 FQGNSA. The V and J ends lost 5 bases and 5 bases, in that order; junction bases with no gene match: 8. CDR3 DNA sequence: TGTGCCAGCAGCCTCGGGGGGGCGGTCCACGAGCAGTACTTC. Protein product: CASSLGGAVHEQYF. Variable domain in full (rest from reference TRBV7-2 and TRBJ2-7): GAGVSQSPSNKVTEKGKDVELRCDPISGHTALYWYRQSLGQGLEFLIYFQGNSAPDKSGLPSDRFSAERTGGSVSTLTIQRTQQEDSAVYLCASSLGGAVHEQYFGPGTRLTVT.

The gene calls are TRBV25-1 and TRBJ1-1; D possibly corresponds to TRBD1 (6 bases). Deletions cut 9 bases from V and 4 bases from J, with 21 bases between. The CDR3 contains 15 residues. CDR1 and CDR2 (germline): MGHDK, SYGVNS. The CDR3 region has the DNA TGTGCCAGAAAACGCGCCGGGCCCAGGGGCACTGAAGCTTTCTTT. It encodes CARKRAGPRGTEAFF.

Here the CDR3 DNA reads TGTGCCAGCAGCTTAATGCCCTTTCGGGAGGGCCAGGTAGATACGCAGTATTTT. Its protein is CASSLMPFREGQVDTQYF. The rearrangement uses TRBV7-2 and TRBJ2-3; 8 bases are a match to TRBD2. The CDR3 covers 18 residues. The germline V gene has CDR1 SGHTA and CDR2 FQGNSA. The V segment lost 2 bases and the J segment 5 bases; nucleotides outside the gene matches: 15.

This chain joins TRBV5-1 and TRBJ2-5, with D uncertain. The germline V gene has CDR1 SGHRS and CDR2 YFSETQ. V was cut by 0 bases and J by 5 bases, with 8 bases left in between. The CDR3 loop spans 13 amino acids. The CDR3 sequence: CASSLGPQETQYF. The CDR3 nucleotides are TGCGCCAGCAGCTTGGGGCCCCAGGAGACCCAGTACTTC.

The genes are TRBV29-1 and TRBJ1-6, with D hard to call. The CDR3 is 12 amino acids. V gave up 1 base and J gave up 16 bases, with 14 bases separating them. Germline V gene data show CDR1 as SQVTM and CDR2 as ANQGSEA. CDR3 nucleotide sequence: TGCAGCGTTGAAGTCCCCGAGGGAACGCTCCACTTT. Translating it yields CSVEVPEGTLHF. Combining the CDR3 with reference TRBV29-1 and TRBJ1-6 gives the whole variable domain SAVISQKPSRDICQRGTSLTIQCQVDSQVTMMFWYRQQPGQSLTLIATANQGSEATYESGFVIDKFPISRPNLTFSTLTVSNMSPEDSSIYLCSVEVPEGTLHFGNGTRLTVT.

This clone was picked up one time. The chain combines TRBV27 with TRBJ1-2; unclear D gene. Trimming pared 5 bases from V and 7 bases from J, leaving 23 bases between. Germline V gene data show CDR1 as MNHEY and CDR2 as SMNVEV (reference sequence). The CDR3 loop spans 16 amino acids. DNA of the CDR3: TGTGCCAGCAGTCCTCTCATTACCCTTCGCGAGAGTGGCTACACCTTC. This translates into CASSPLITLRESGYTF.

The V gene is TRBV19, the J gene TRBJ1-2; a possible D gene is TRBD1 (6 bases). CDR1 is LNHDA and CDR2 is SQIVND in the germline V gene (reference sequence). The germline V and J ends were trimmed by 2 bases and 8 bases, with 18 bases remaining between them. This CDR3 has 15 amino acids. CDR3 in amino acids: CASSISKDRWEGYTF. The DNA for the CDR3 is TGTGCCAGTAGTATAAGCAAAGACAGGTGGGAAGGCTACACCTTC.

This chain links TRBV7-3 with TRBJ2-3; TRBD1 agrees at 7 bases. Germline values: CDR1 SGHTA, CDR2 FQGTGA. CDR3 length: 15 amino acids. V was clipped by 3 bases and J by 5 bases; unmatched bases: 8. The CDR3 DNA is TGTGCCAGCAGCTTCGAGGCAGGGGGTATAGATACGCAGTATTTT. As protein: CASSFEAGGIDTQYF.

V and J are TRBV10-3 and TRBJ1-4; D gene ambiguous. The V end lost 3 bases, the J end lost 8 bases, and 16 bases lay between the germline ends. The CDR3 consists of 15 residues. Germline lookup yields CDR1 ENHRY and CDR2 SYGVKD. This chain's CDR3 is CAISDGSRGQEKLFF. As DNA, the CDR3 is TGTGCCATCAGTGACGGGAGCCGAGGGCAGGAAAAACTGTTTTTT.

The chain employs TRBV6-5 and TRBJ2-7, with D possibly TRBD2 on 6 matching bases. CDR3 length: 15 amino acids. Germline CDR1 reads MNHEY; CDR2 reads SVGAGI. Trimming pared 0 bases from V and 4 bases from J, leaving 13 bases between. CDR3 coding DNA: TGTGCCAGCAGTTACTCTCTAGCGACAAAGTACGAGCAGTACTTC. Encoded protein: CASSYSLATKYEQYF.

The gene calls are TRBV4-1 and TRBJ1-2; D remains unclear. Trimming took 1 base from V and 2 from J, leaving 11 bases between them. CDR1 and CDR2 from the germline V gene are MGHRA and YSYEKL. This CDR3 contains 15 residues. CDR3 in DNA: TGCGCCAGCAGCCAAGTCTTACTGCCCAACTATGGCTACACCTTC. Translating it yields CASSQVLLPNYGYTF.

Concerning this clone: The DNA is left out, because the CDR3 cannot be placed on it with certainty; the CDR3 is given as TCRdb lists it. This sequence joins TRBV9 and TRBJ1-6. From germline, CDR1 is SGDLS and CDR2 YYNGEE. The CDR3 is made up of 17 amino acids, end residues included. The CDR3 protein is CASSRGGADFRDSPLHF.

This clone was seen only a few times. V and J are TRBV7-9 and TRBJ2-7, with D possibly TRBD2 on 5 matching bases. Trimming cost V 10 bases and J 7 bases, with 14 bases left between them. Germline V gene lookup returns CDR1 SEHNR and CDR2 FQNEAQ (reference sequence). CDR3 length: 11 amino acids. The CDR3, as DNA: TGTGCCAACCCGAACCGGGGTGAGCAGTACTTC. Protein product: CANPNRGEQYF.